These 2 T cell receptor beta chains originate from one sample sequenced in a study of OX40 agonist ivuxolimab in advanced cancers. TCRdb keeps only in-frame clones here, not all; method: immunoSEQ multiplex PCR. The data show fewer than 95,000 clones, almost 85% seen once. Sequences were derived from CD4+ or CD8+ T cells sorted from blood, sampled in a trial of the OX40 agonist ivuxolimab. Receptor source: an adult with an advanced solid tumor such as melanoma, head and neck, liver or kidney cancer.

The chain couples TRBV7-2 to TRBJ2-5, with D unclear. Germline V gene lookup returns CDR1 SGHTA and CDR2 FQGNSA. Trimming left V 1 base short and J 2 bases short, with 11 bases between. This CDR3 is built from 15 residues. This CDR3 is CASSLGATAQETQYF. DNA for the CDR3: TGTGCCAGCAGCTTAGGAGCGACCGCTCAAGAGACCCAGTACTTC. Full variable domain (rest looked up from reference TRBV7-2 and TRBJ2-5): GAGVSQSPSNKVTEKGKDVELRCDPISGHTALYWYRQSLGQGLEFLIYFQGNSAPDKSGLPSDRFSAERTGGSVSTLTIQRTQQEDSAVYLCASSLGATAQETQYFGPGTRLLVL.

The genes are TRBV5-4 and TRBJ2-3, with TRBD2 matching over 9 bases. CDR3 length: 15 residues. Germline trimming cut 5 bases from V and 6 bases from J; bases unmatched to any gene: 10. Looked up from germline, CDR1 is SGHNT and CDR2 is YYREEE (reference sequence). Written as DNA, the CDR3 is TGTGCCAGCAGTCGCGGGGGGGCCTCCTCCGATACGCAGTATTTT. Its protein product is CASSRGGASSDTQYF.